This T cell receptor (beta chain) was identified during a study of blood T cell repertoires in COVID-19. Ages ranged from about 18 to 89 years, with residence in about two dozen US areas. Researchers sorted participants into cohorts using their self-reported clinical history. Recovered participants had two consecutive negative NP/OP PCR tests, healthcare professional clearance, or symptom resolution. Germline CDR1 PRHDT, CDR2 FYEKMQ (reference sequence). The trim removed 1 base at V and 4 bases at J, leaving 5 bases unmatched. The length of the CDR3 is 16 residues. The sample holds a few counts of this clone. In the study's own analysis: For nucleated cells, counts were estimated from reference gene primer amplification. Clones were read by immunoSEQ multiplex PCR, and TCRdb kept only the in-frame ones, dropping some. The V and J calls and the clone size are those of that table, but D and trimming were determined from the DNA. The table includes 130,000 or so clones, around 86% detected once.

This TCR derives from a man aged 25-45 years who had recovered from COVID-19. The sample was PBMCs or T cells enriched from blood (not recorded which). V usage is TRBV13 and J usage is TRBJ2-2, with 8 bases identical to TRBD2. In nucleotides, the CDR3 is TGTGCCAGCAGCTTAGTAGGACTAGCTTTCACCGGGGAGCTGTTTTTT. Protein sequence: CASSLVGLAFTGELFF.